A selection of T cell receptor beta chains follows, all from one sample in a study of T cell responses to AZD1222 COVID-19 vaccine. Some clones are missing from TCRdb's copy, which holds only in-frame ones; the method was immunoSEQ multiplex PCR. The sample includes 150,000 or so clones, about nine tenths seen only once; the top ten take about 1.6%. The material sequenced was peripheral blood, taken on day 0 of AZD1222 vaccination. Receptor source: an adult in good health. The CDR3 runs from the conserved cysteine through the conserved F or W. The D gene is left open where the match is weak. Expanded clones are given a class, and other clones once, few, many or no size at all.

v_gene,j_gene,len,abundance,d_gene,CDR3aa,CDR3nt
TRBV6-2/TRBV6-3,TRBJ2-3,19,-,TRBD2,CASSTSEARLAGDADTQYF,TGTGCCAGCAGCACGAGCGAAGCCCGACTAGCGGGGGATGCAGATACGCAGTATTTT
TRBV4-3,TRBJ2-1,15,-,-,CASSQDVGDYNEQFF,TGCGCCAGCAGCCAAGATGTGGGTGACTACAATGAGCAGTTCTTC
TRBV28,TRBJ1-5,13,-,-,CASSYNGGGPQHF,TGTGCCAGCAGCTATAATGGTGGAGGACCCCAGCATTTT
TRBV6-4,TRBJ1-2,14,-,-,CASSEWGYDGGYTF,TGTGCCAGCAGTGAATGGGGGTATGATGGTGGCTACACCTTC
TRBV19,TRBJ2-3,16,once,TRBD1,CASSKRTGVGTDTQYF,TGTGCCAGTAGTAAAAGGACAGGGGTCGGCACAGATACGCAGTATTTT
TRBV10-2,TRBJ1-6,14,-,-,CASSGQPADSPLHF,TGCGCCAGCAGTGGACAGCCTGCGGATTCACCCCTCCACTTT
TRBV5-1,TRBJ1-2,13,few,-,CASSPGEGGGYTF,TGCGCCAGCAGCCCCGGGGAGGGTGGAGGCTACACCTTC
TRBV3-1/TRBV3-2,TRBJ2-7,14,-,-,CASSQPGAPSEQYF,TGTGCCAGCAGCCAGCCGGGAGCGCCTTCCGAGCAGTACTTC
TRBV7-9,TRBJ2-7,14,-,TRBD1,CASSLDRGLHEQYF,TGTGCCAGCAGCTTGGACAGGGGGCTCCACGAGCAGTACTTC
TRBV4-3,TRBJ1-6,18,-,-,CASSQDREAERGKSPLHF,TGCGCCAGCAGCCAAGATAGAGAAGCAGAACGTGGAAAATCACCCCTCCACTTT
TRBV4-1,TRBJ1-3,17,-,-,CASSQVSGGSLGNTIYF,TGCGCCAGCAGCCAAGTCTCGGGGGGCTCTCTGGGAAACACCATATATTTT
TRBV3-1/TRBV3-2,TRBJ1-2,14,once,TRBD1,CASSRTGATRGYTF,TGTGCCAGCAGCAGGACAGGGGCAACCCGCGGCTACACCTTC
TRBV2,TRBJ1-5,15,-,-,CASSDDEDRFQPQHF,TGTGCCAGCAGTGACGACGAAGACAGGTTTCAGCCCCAGCATTTT
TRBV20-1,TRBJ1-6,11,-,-,CSASRDSPLHF,TGCAGTGCTAGTCGGGATTCACCCCTCCACTTT
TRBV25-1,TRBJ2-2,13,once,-,CASSEFGDRELFF,TGTGCCAGCAGTGAATTCGGGGACCGGGAGCTGTTTTTT
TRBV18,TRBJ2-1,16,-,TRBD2,CASSPSAGVVYNEQFF,TGTGCCAGCTCACCATCTGCGGGGGTTGTCTACAATGAGCAGTTCTTC
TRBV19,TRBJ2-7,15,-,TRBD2,CASSARLAESYEQYF,TGTGCCAGTAGCGCCAGACTAGCGGAGTCCTACGAGCAGTACTTC
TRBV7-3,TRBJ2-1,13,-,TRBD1,CASSYHRGLEQFF,TGTGCCAGCAGCTACCACAGGGGGCTAGAGCAGTTCTTC
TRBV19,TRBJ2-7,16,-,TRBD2,CASSTGLAGGSYEQYF,TGTGCCAGTAGTACGGGACTAGCGGGGGGCTCCTACGAGCAGTACTTC
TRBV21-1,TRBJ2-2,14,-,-,CASSKKRSAGELFF,TGTGCCAGCAGCAAAAAGAGGTCGGCCGGGGAGCTGTTTTTT
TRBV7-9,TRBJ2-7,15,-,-,CASSSFRAGTYEQYF,TGTGCCAGCAGTTCTTTCCGAGCAGGGACATACGAGCAGTACTTC
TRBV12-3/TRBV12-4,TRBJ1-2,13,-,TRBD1,CASSWTGVGGYTF,TGTGCCAGCAGCTGGACAGGGGTGGGTGGCTACACCTTC
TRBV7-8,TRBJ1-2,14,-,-,CASSLGGTRYGYTF,TGTGCCAGCAGCTTAGGGGGGACCCGCTATGGCTACACCTTC
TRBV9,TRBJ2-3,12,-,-,CASSVPADTQYF,TGTGCCAGCAGCGTCCCAGCGGATACGCAGTATTTT
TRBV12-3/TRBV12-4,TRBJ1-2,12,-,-,CASSLEFYGYTF,TGTGCCAGCAGTTTAGAGTTCTATGGCTACACCTTC
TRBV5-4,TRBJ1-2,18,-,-,CASSSGGGRSFRYYGYTF,TGTGCCAGCAGCTCGGGCGGGGGGCGATCATTTCGGTACTATGGCTACACCTTC
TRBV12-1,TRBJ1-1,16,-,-,CASSFVTYLKNTEAFF,TGTGCCAGCAGCTTTGTTACGTACTTAAAGAACACTGAAGCTTTCTTT
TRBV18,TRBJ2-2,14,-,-,CASSSPVEAGELFF,TGTGCCAGCTCGTCACCTGTTGAGGCCGGGGAGCTGTTTTTT
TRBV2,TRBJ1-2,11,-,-,CASSGGYGYTF,TGTGCCAGCAGTGGCGGGTATGGCTACACCTTC
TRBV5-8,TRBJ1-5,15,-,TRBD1,CASSNDRGGNQPQHF,TGTGCCAGCAGTAATGACAGGGGAGGCAATCAGCCCCAGCATTTT
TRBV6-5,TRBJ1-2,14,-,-,CASTPRPQGYGYTF,TGTGCCAGCACCCCTAGGCCTCAGGGCTATGGCTACACCTTC
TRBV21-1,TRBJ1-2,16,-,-,CASSKGWPRPLYGYTF,TGTGCCAGCAGCAAAGGTTGGCCTCGACCACTCTATGGCTACACCTTC
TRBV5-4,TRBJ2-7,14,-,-,CASSPRGVNDEQYF,TGTGCCAGCAGCCCCAGGGGCGTGAATGACGAGCAGTACTTC
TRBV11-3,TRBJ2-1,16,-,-,CASSLEGGGRGNEQFF,TGTGCCAGCAGCTTAGAGGGCGGGGGCAGGGGCAATGAGCAGTTCTTC
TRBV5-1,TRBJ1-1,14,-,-,CASSLQGSRSGAFF,TGCGCCAGCAGCCTACAGGGTTCCCGAAGCGGAGCTTTCTTT
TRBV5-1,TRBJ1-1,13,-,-,CASSLNRATEAFF,TGCGCCAGCAGCTTGAACAGGGCTACTGAAGCTTTCTTT
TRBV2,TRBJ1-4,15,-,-,CASSEWGASLEKLFF,TGTGCCAGCAGTGAATGGGGTGCTTCACTAGAAAAACTGTTTTTT